The 9 T cell receptor beta chains given below trace back to one sample, sequenced in a study of HIV-infected patients and healthy controls (dated by TCRdb to 2014 to 2015). Whole blood was used without cell fractionation, so the repertoire reflected all unsorted peripheral T cells. The library was obtained by 5' RACE. Sequencing was carried out with an Illumina MiSeq. SuperScript III was used to reverse transcribe 500 ng RNA with primers targeting the alpha and beta constant regions. Separate alpha and beta chain libraries were generated by chain-specific third strand synthesis with multiplexing indices. Using fastp at Q25 and MiXCR, TCRdb reprocessed the public reads and kept productive beta chains. Under each unique CDR3 protein, matching rows form one entry showing the most common genes and DNA. Recorded for this sample are about 13,000 distinct CDR3 sequences; around 9.9% of them occurred a single time. The top ten clonotypes cover about 6.9% of the sample.

The sequenced sample was blood. The source is an adult in good health.

The table lists this clonotype with many counts. This rearrangement joins TRBV5-1 to TRBJ2-7; 9 bases agree with TRBD1. The CDR3 has 13 residues. Germline V gives CDR1 SGHRS, CDR2 YFSETQ. After removal of 4 bases from V and 6 bases from J, the junction contained 5 bases not matched to a gene. CDR3 amino acids: CASSAGQGGEQYF. CDR3 bases: TGCGCCAGCAGCGCGGGACAGGGAGGCGAGCAGTACTTC.

In its sample, this clonotype was seen many times. The CDR3 coding sequence is TGTGCCAGCAGCGTCACCCTCCAACGAGGCTCTCCGAACACTGAAGCTTTCTTT. It translates to CASSVTLQRGSPNTEAFF. This rearrangement joins TRBV7-6 to TRBJ1-1; D ambiguous. Germline CDR1 is SGHVS and CDR2 is FNYEAQ. The ends were cut back, 5 bases at V and 1 base at J, with 23 bases in the middle. There are 18 residues in the CDR3.

The sample holds many counts of this clonotype. CDR3 bases: TGTGCCAGCAGCTTAGCCGGATTCGGGATGAACACTGAAGCTTTCTTT. It is translated as CASSLAGFGMNTEAFF. The chain uses TRBV7-9 and TRBJ1-1; D ambiguous. CDR3 length equals 16 residues. In germline, CDR1 is SEHNR, CDR2 FQNEAQ (reference sequence). V shed 0 bases and J shed 0 bases, with 11 bases lying between them.

This clonotype is judged medium-sized. The chain is built from TRBV30 and TRBJ1-5, with D hard to call. The germline V gene has CDR1 GTSNPN and CDR2 SVGIG (reference sequence). The ends were cut back, 2 bases at V and 7 bases at J, with 15 bases in the middle. There are 14 residues in the CDR3. The CDR3 DNA is TGTGCCTGGAGTCCCACGGACCCTGACCAGCCCCAGCATTTT. It is translated as CAWSPTDPDQPQHF. The whole variable domain, remainder taken from reference TRBV30 and TRBJ1-5, is SQTIHQWPATLVQPVGSPLSLECTVEGTSNPNLYWYRQAAGRGLQLLFYSVGIGQISSEVPQNLSASRPQDRQFILSSKKLLLSDSGFYLCAWSPTDPDQPQHFGDGTRLSIL.

This clonotype was seen only a few times. This rearrangement joins TRBV10-3 to TRBJ1-1; D is unresolved. This CDR3 comprises 15 residues. Germline values: CDR1 ENHRY, CDR2 SYGVKD. Trimming took 0 bases from V and 3 from J, leaving 11 bases between them. CDR3 coding DNA: TGTGCCATCAGTGAGTCTCAGGCAGCATACACTGAAGCTTTCTTT. Its protein is CAISESQAAYTEAFF.

This clonotype rates as medium-sized. The genes are TRBV30 and TRBJ2-7, with D possibly being TRBD2 (5 bases). The CDR3 totals 13 residues. The V end was cut by 3 bases, the J end by 6 bases, with 15 bases between. Germline V gene sequence: CDR1 GTSNPN, CDR2 SVGIG (reference sequence). The CDR3 DNA sequence: TGTGCCTGGAGGGCGCCGGGGTGGTCCGAGCAGTACTTC. It encodes CAWRAPGWSEQYF.

This sequence joins TRBV18 and TRBJ2-3; tentatively, D is TRBD1 (6 bases). Germline V lookup: CDR1 KGHSH, CDR2 LQKENI. Trimming took off 0 bases at V and 1 base at J, with 11 bases between the two ends. This CDR3 is 16 amino acids long. CDR3 bases: TGTGCCAGCTCACCACCGAACAGGGTGGGCACAGATACGCAGTATTTT. Translation: CASSPPNRVGTDTQYF.

This clonotype occurred many times. The V gene is TRBV28, the J gene TRBJ2-1; 11 bases are a match to TRBD2. The CDR3 totals 14 residues. The V gene's germline CDR1 is MDHEN and CDR2 SYDVKM. The V and J ends lost 5 bases and 12 bases, in that order; junction bases with no gene match: 9. The CDR3 DNA reads TGTGCCAGCAGTCGAATAGCGGGAGGGCCTCCGCAGTTCTTC. Residues: CASSRIAGGPPQFF. The full variable domain, its missing parts supplied by reference TRBV28 and TRBJ2-1, is DVKVTQSSRYLVKRTGEKVFLECVQDMDHENMFWYRQDPGLGLRLIYFSYDVKMKEKGDIPEGYSVSREKKERFSLILESASTNQTSMYLCASSRIAGGPPQFFGPGTRLTVL.

The CDR3 is CARQTGMDEQFF. CDR3 bases: TGTGCCAGACAGACAGGGATGGATGAGCAGTTCTTC. V gene TRBV18 combines with J gene TRBJ2-1; 7 positions match TRBD1. With V trimmed by 9 bases and J by 8 bases, 7 bases remained unmatched. Germline V gives CDR1 KGHSH, CDR2 LQKENI. This CDR3 is 12 amino acids long.